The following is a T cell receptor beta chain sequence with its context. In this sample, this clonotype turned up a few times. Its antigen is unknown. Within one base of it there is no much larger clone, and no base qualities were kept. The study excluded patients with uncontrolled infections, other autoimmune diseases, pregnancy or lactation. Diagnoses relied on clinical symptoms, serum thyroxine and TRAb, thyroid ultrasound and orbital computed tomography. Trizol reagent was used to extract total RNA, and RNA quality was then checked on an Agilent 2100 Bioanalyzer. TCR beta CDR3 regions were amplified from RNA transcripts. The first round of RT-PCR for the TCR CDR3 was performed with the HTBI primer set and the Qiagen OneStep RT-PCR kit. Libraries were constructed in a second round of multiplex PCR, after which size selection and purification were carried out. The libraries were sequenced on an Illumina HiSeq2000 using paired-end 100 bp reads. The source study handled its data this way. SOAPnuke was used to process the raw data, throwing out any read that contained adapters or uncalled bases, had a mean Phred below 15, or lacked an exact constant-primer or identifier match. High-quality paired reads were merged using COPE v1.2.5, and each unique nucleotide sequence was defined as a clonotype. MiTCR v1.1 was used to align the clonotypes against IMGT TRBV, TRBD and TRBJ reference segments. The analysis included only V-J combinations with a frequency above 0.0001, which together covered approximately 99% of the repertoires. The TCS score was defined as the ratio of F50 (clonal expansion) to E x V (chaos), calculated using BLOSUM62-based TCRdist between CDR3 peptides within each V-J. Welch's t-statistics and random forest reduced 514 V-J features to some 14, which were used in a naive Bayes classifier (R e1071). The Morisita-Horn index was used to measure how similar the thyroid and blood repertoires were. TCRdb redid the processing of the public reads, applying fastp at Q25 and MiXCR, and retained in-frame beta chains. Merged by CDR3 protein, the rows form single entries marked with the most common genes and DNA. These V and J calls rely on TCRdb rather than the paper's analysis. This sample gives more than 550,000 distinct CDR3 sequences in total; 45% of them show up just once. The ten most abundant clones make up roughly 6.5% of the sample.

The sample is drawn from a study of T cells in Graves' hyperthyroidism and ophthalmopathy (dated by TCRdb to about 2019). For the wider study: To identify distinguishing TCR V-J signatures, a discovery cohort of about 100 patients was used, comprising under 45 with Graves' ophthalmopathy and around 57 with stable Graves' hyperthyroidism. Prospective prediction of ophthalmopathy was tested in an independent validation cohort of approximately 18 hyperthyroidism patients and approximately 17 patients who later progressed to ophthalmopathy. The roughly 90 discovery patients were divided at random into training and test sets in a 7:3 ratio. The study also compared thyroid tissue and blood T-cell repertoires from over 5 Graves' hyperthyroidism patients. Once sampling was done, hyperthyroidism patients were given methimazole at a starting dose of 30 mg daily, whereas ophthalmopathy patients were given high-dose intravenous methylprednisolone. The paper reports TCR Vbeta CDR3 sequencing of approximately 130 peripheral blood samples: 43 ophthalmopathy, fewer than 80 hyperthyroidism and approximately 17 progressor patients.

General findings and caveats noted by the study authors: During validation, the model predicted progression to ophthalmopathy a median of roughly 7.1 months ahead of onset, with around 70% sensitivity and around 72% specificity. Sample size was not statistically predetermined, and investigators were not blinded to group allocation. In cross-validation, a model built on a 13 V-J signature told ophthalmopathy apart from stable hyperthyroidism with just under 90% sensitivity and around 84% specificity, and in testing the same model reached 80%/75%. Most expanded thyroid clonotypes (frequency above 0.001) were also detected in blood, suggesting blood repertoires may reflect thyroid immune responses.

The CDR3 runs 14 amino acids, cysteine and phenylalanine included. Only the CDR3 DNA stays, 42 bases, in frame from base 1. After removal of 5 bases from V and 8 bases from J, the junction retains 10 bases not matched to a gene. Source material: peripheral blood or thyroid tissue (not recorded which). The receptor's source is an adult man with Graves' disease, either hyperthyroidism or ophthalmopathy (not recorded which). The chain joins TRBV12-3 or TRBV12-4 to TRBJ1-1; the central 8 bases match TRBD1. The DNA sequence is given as TGTGCCAGCAGTCGGGGGACAGGCAAGTCAGAAGCTTTCTTT. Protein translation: CASSRGTGKSEAFF.